This TCR beta chain comes out of a study of blood T cells in healthy people across ages. This CDR3 spans 13 amino acids. Trimming took 7 bases from V and 2 from J; bases not matched to a gene: 4. CDR1 is KGHDR and CDR2 is SFDVKD in the germline V gene. Using a J-beta primer mix together with a sample-barcoded 5' primer, a second PCR was run for roughly 7 to 11 cycles. TCRdb fed the 5' RACE reads into MiXCR, producing one record per CDR3 protein. This table has approximately 880,000 distinct CDR3 sequences, roughly 50% appearing once. Material for sequencing was blood. This chain uses TRBV24-1 with TRBJ2-7; 7 bases are shared with TRBD2. The receptor's source is a man aged 25 to 45 in good health. Written as DNA, the CDR3 is TGTGCCACCAGCGACGGGGGGACCTACGAGCAGTACTTC. As protein: CATSDGGTYEQYF.